What follows are 17 T cell receptor beta chains derived from one specimen sequenced in a study of T cells in localized non-small cell lung cancer. Repertoires were generated with immunoSEQ multiplex PCR, while TCRdb's copy carries only in-frame clones and drops some. The sample lists about 92,000 clones, under 95% occurring once. The sample here was PBMCs, taken before any cancer treatment. The receptors stem from a woman aged 35-75 years with stage II squamous cell lung carcinoma.

The chain employs TRBV6-1 and TRBJ2-5, with 8 positions matching TRBD1. CDR1 MNHNS and CDR2 SASEGT come from the germline V gene. The CDR3 has 15 residues. Trimming at V came to 4 bases and at J to 5 bases, leaving 9 bases not matched to a gene. CDR3 DNA: TGTGCCAGCAGTGTCAGTCAGGGGGCGGGCGAGACCCAGTACTTC. Amino acid sequence: CASSVSQGAGETQYF.

The rearrangement links TRBV29-1 to TRBJ1-2; D remains unclear. Germline V CDR1 and CDR2: SQVTM, ANQGSEA. Trimming stripped 2 bases from V and 4 bases from J, with 8 bases between. CDR3 length: 12 amino acids. CDR3 sequence reads: CSVEWATYGYTF. In DNA form, the CDR3 reads TGCAGCGTTGAATGGGCCACCTATGGCTACACCTTC.

This rearrangement joins TRBV6-6 to TRBJ1-2; D is unresolved. V was clipped by 1 base and J by 1 base, with 7 bases between them. The CDR3 runs 14 residues. The germline V gene has CDR1 MNHNY and CDR2 SVGAGI (reference sequence). The DNA for the CDR3 is TGTGCCAGCAGTTACTTGGGCGGTAACTATGGCTACACCTTC. It yields the protein CASSYLGGNYGYTF.

The V gene is TRBV5-1, the J gene TRBJ1-1; the D gene is possibly TRBD1 (5 bases). Trimming took 4 bases from V and 5 from J, leaving 12 bases between them. Germline-derived CDR1 and CDR2 are SGHRS and YFSETQ. The CDR3 contains 13 residues. Written as DNA, the CDR3 is TGCGCCAGCAGCGGGACTCGAGAGACTGAAGCTTTCTTT. Translated: CASSGTRETEAFF.

This chain joins TRBV5-1 and TRBJ2-7; TRBD2 matches 7 bases. J was trimmed by 2 bases and V by 0 bases; bases with no gene match: 2. The CDR3 has 14 residues. Germline CDR1 reads SGHRS; CDR2 reads YFSETQ. CDR3 loop: CASSLDGRTYEQYF. Written as DNA, the CDR3 is TGCGCCAGCAGCTTGGACGGGAGGACCTACGAGCAGTACTTC.

V usage is TRBV6-1 and J usage is TRBJ2-6; 7 bases line up with TRBD1. CDR3 length equals 14 residues. After removal of 7 bases from V and 2 bases from J, the junction contained 2 bases not matched to a gene. Germline V CDR1 and CDR2: MNHNS, SASEGT. The CDR3 loop is CASTQGAGANVLTF. CDR3 DNA: TGTGCCAGCACCCAGGGGGCTGGGGCCAACGTCCTGACTTTC.

The V and J genes are TRBV11-2 and TRBJ1-1, with a possible D match to TRBD1 (5 bases). The V end was cut by 5 bases, the J end by 0 bases, with 13 bases between. This CDR3 spans 15 amino acids. The germline V gene has CDR1 SGHAT and CDR2 FQNNGV. In DNA, the CDR3 is TGTGCCAGCAGCGAAACCGGGACGGTGAACACTGAAGCTTTCTTT. Translation gives CASSETGTVNTEAFF.

The chain joins TRBV10-1 to TRBJ1-5; D is unclear. The ends were cut back, 5 bases at V and 5 bases at J, with 7 bases in the middle. The CDR3 has 12 amino acids. Germline CDR1 is WNHNN and CDR2 is SYGVQD (reference sequence). CDR3 amino acids: CASSPTHQPQHF. For the CDR3, the DNA is TGCGCCAGCAGTCCAACCCATCAGCCCCAGCATTTT.

The chain employs TRBV7-6 and TRBJ2-1; 10 bases fit TRBD2. Germline CDR1 SGHVS, CDR2 FNYEAQ. The CDR3 is made up of 15 amino acids. V dropped 5 bases and J dropped 6; count of bases not matched to a gene: 7. CDR3 DNA: TGTGCCAGCAGCCCGCTAGCGGGGGCGACCAATGAGCAGTTCTTC. Its translation is CASSPLAGATNEQFF.

This chain joins TRBV7-6 and TRBJ1-6; D unresolved. Trimming cost V 4 bases and J 1 base, with 8 bases left between them. The CDR3 loop spans 15 amino acids. Germline V gene data show CDR1 as SGHVS and CDR2 as FNYEAQ. The CDR3 bases are TGTGCCAGCAGCTCTCGGGGATCCTATAATTCACCCCTCCACTTT. The encoded protein is CASSSRGSYNSPLHF. Based on the CDR3 plus reference TRBV7-6 and TRBJ1-6, the full variable domain is GAGVSQSPRYKVTKRGQDVALRCDPISGHVSLYWYRQALGQGPEFLTYFNYEAQQDKSGLPNDRFSAERPEGSISTLTIQRTEQRDSAMYRCASSSRGSYNSPLHFGNGTRLTVT.

The chain couples TRBV27 to TRBJ1-2; 7 bases are shared with TRBD1. The CDR3 runs 13 residues. The junction had 8 bases not matched to a gene; V was cut back by 6 bases and J by 7 bases. Per germline, CDR1 MNHEY and CDR2 SMNVEV (reference sequence). The CDR3 sequence is CASSPTGKLGYTF. The CDR3 DNA sequence: TGTGCCAGCAGCCCGACAGGGAAACTTGGCTACACCTTC.

CDR3 region: CASSFGQGMFVNTEAFF. The CDR3 DNA is TGTGCCAGCAGCTTCGGACAGGGCATGTTTGTGAACACTGAAGCTTTCTTT. V gene TRBV5-6 combines with J gene TRBJ1-1, with TRBD1 identical over 8 bases. The CDR3 totals 17 residues. The V and J ends lost 2 bases and 0 bases, in that order; junction bases with no gene match: 9. CDR1 and CDR2 from the germline V gene are SGHDT and YYEEEE.

The V call is TRBV29-1, the J call TRBJ1-1; D gene ambiguous. V was cut by 7 bases and J by 6 bases, with 15 bases left in between. Germline lookup yields CDR1 SQVTM and CDR2 ANQGSEA. This CDR3 has 12 amino acids. CDR3 coding DNA: TGCAGCGCAACCGGGCCTAATCCTGAAGCTTTCTTT. Amino acids: CSATGPNPEAFF.

The V gene is TRBV20-1, the J gene TRBJ1-1; D is undetermined. This CDR3 region has 10 residues. Germline CDR1 is DFQATT and CDR2 is SNEGSKA (reference sequence). The germline V and J ends were trimmed by 3 bases and 6 bases, with 5 bases remaining between them. The CDR3: CSARRAEAFF. Written as DNA, the CDR3 is TGCAGTGCTAGGAGGGCTGAAGCTTTCTTT.

The chain has TRBV15 and TRBJ1-1, with D uncertain. The V gene's germline CDR1 is LNHNV and CDR2 YYDKDF (reference sequence). The CDR3 totals 13 residues. The V end lost 7 bases, the J end lost 11 bases, and 20 bases lay between the germline ends. The CDR3 nucleotides read TGTGCCACCACACTTAAACCATCCATCGTGGCTTTCTTT. Its protein product is CATTLKPSIVAFF.

The V call is TRBV5-6, the J call TRBJ2-7, with a weak D call TRBD1 (5 bases). This CDR3 contains 14 residues. With 2 bases removed from V and 0 bases from J, the gap between germline ends came to 9 bases. Germline lookup yields CDR1 SGHDT and CDR2 YYEEEE. CDR3 sequence: CASSFGAVSYEQYF. In DNA form, the CDR3 reads TGTGCCAGCAGCTTTGGGGCGGTCTCCTACGAGCAGTACTTC.

This sequence joins TRBV5-4 and TRBJ2-3; D gene ambiguous. V dropped 0 bases and J dropped 4 bases, with 6 bases sitting between them. CDR3 length equals 13 residues. From germline, CDR1 is SGHNT and CDR2 YYREEE (reference sequence). CDR3 region: CASSLAGPDTQYF. The CDR3 region has the DNA TGTGCCAGCAGCTTGGCCGGTCCAGATACGCAGTATTTT.